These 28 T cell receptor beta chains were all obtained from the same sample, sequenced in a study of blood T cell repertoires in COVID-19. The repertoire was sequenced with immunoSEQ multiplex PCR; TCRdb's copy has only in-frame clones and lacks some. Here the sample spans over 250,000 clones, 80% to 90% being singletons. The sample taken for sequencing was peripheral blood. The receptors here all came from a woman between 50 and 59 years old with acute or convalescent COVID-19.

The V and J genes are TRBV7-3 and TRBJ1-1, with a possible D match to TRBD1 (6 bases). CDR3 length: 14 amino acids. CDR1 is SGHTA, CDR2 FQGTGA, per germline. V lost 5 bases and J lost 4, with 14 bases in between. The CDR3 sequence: CASSAQGIATEAFF. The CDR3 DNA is TGTGCCAGCAGCGCACAGGGCATTGCCACTGAAGCTTTCTTT.

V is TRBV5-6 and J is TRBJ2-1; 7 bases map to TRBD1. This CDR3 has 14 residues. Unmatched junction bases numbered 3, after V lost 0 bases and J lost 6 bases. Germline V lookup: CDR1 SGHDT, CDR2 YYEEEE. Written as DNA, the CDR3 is TGTGCCAGCAGCTTGGTTGCAGGGGGCAATGAGCAGTTCTTC. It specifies CASSLVAGGNEQFF.

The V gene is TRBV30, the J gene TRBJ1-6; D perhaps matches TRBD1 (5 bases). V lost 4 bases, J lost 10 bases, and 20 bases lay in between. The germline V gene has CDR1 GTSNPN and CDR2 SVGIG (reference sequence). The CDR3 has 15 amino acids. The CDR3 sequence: CAWKKWQGAGSPLHF. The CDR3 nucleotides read TGTGCCTGGAAGAAATGGCAGGGCGCGGGGTCACCCCTCCACTTT.

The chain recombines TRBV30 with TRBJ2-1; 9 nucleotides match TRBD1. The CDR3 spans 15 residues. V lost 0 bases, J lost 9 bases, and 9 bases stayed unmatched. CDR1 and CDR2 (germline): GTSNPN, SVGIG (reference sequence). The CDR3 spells CAWSVDEGQGGEQFF. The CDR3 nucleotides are TGTGCCTGGAGTGTAGACGAGGGACAGGGAGGTGAGCAGTTCTTC.

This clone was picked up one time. Written as DNA, the CDR3 is TGTGCCAGCGAGCGGGCTAGCGGGACTTACAATGAGCAGTTCTTC. It specifies CASERASGTYNEQFF. J is TRBJ2-1 and V is TRBV7-2; 9 bases fit TRBD2. The CDR3 runs to 15 residues. Losses at the gene ends were 8 bases for V and 4 bases for J; bases not matched to a gene: 9. Germline values: CDR1 SGHTA, CDR2 FQGNSA.

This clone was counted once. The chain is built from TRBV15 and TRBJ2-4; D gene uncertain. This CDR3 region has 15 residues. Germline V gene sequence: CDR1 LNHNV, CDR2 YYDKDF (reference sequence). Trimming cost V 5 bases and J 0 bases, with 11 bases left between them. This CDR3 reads CATSPRSLAKNIQYF. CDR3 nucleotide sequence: TGTGCCACCAGCCCAAGGAGCTTAGCCAAAAACATTCAGTACTTC.

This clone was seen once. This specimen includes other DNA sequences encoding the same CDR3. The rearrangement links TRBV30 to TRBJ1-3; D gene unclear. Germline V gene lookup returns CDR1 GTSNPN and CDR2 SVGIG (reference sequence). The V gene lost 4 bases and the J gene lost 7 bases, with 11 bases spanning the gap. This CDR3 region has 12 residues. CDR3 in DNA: TGTGCCTGGACCCGAAGCGGGAACACCATATATTTT. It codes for CAWTRSGNTIYF.

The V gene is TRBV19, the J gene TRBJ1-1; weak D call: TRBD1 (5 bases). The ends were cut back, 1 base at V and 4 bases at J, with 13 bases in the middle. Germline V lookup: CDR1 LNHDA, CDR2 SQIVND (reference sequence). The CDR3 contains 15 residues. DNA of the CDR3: TGTGCCAGTAGTATAGGGTGGGGCGGCAGCACTGAAGCTTTCTTT. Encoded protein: CASSIGWGGSTEAFF.

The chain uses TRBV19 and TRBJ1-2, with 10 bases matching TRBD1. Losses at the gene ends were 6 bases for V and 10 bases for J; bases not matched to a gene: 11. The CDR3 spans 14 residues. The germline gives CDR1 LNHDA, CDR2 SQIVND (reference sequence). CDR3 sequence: CASRRRDRGFDYTF. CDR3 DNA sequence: TGTGCCAGTAGGCGCCGGGACAGGGGATTTGACTACACCTTC.

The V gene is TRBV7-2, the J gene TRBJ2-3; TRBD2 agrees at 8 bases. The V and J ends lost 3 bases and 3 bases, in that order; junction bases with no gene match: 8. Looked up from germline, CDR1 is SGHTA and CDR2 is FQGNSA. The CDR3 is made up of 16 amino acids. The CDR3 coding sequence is TGTGCCAGCAGCTTCAACATAGCGGGGCGGACAGATACGCAGTATTTT. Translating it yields CASSFNIAGRTDTQYF. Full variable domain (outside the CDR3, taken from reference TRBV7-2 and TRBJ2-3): GAGVSQSPSNKVTEKGKDVELRCDPISGHTALYWYRQSLGQGLEFLIYFQGNSAPDKSGLPSDRFSAERTGGSVSTLTIQRTQQEDSAVYLCASSFNIAGRTDTQYFGPGTRLTVL.

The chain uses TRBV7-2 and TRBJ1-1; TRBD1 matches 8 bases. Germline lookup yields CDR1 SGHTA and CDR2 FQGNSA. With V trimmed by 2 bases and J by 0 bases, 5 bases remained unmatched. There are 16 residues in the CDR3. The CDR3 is CASSLNGQGMNTEAFF. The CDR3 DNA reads TGTGCCAGCAGCTTAAACGGACAGGGCATGAACACTGAAGCTTTCTTT.

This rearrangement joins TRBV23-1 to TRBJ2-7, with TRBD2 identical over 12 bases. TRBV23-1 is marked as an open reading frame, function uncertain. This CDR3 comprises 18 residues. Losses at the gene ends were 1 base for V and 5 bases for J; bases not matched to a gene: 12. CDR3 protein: CASSQFPQTSGSPHEQYF. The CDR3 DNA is TGCGCCAGCAGTCAATTCCCCCAGACTAGCGGGAGTCCCCACGAGCAGTACTTC.

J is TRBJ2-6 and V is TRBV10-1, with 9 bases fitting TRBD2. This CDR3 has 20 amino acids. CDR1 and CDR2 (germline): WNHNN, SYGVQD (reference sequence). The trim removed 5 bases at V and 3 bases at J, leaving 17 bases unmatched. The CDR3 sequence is CASSLPPRAGGLGGANVLTF. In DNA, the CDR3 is TGCGCCAGCAGTCTCCCGCCTAGGGCGGGAGGGCTAGGTGGGGCCAACGTCCTGACTTTC.

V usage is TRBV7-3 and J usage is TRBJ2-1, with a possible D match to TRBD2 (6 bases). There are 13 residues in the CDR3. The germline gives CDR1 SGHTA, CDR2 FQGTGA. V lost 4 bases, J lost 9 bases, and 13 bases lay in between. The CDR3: CASSSRMEGEQFF. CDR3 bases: TGTGCCAGCAGCTCTAGGATGGAGGGTGAGCAGTTCTTC.

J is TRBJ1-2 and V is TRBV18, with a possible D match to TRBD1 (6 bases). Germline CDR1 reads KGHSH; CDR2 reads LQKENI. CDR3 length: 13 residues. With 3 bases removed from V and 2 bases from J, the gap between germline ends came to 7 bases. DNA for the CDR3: TGTGCCAGCTCACCCCAGGGGAACTATGGCTACACCTTC. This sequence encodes CASSPQGNYGYTF.

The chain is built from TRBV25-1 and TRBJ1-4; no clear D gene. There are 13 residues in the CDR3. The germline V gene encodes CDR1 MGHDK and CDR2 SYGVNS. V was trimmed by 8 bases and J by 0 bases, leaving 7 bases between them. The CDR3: CASRSATNEKLFF. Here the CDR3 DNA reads TGTGCCAGCCGGAGTGCAACTAATGAAAAACTGTTTTTT.

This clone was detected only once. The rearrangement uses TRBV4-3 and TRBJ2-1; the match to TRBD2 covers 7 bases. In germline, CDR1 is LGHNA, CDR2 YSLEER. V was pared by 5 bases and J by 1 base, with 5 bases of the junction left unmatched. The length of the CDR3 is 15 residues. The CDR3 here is CASSSGLLSYNEQFF. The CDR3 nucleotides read TGCGCCAGCAGCTCGGGACTACTATCCTACAATGAGCAGTTCTTC.

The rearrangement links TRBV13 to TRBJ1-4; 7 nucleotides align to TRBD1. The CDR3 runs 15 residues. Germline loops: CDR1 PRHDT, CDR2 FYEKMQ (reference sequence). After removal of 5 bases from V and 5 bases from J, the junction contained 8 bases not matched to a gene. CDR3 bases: TGTGCCAGCAGCACGTTGACAGGGCTAAATGAAAAACTGTTTTTT. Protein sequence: CASSTLTGLNEKLFF.

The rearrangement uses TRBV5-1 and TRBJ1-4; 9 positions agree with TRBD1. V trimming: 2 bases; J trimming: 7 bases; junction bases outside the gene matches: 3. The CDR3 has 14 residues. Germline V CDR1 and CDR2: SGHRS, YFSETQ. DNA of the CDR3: TGCGCCAGCAGCTTTGGGACAGGGAGTGAAAAACTGTTTTTT. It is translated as CASSFGTGSEKLFF. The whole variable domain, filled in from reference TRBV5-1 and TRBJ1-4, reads KAGVTQTPRYLIKTRGQQVTLSCSPISGHRSVSWYQQTPGQGLQFLFEYFSETQRNKGNFPGRFSGRQFSNSRSEMNVSTLELGDSALYLCASSFGTGSEKLFFGSGTQLSVL.

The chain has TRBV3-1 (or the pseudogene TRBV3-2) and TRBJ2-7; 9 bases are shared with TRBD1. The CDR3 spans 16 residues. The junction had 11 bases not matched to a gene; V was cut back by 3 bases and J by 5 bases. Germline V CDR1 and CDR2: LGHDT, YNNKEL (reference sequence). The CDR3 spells CASSHQSTGGNDEQYF. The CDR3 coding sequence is TGTGCCAGCAGCCACCAAAGCACAGGGGGCAACGACGAGCAGTACTTC.

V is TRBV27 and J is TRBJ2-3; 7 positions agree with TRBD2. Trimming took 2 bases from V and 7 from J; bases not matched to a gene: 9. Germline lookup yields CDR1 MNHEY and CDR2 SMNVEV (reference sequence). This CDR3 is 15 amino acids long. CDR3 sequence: CASSLLRGSGYTQYF. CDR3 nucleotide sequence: TGTGCCAGCAGTTTACTCCGGGGTAGCGGGTATACGCAGTATTTT.

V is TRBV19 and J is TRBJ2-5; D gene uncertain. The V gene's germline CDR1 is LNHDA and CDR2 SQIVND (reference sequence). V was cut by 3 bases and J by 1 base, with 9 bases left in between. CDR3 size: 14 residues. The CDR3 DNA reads TGTGCCAGTAGTATTGGGCAGATCCAAGAGACCCAGTACTTC. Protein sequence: CASSIGQIQETQYF.

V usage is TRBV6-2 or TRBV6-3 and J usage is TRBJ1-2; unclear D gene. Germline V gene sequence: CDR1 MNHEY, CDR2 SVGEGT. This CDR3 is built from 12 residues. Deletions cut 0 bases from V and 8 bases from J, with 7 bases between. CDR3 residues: CASSYSRVGYTF. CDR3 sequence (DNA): TGTGCCAGCAGTTACTCGAGAGTCGGCTACACCTTC.

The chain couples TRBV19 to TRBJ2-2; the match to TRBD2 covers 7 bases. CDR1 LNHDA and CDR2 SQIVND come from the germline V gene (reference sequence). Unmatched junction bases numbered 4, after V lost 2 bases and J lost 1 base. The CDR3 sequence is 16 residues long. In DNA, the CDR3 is TGTGCCAGTAGTATAACTAGCGCCCTGAACACCGGGGAGCTGTTTTTT. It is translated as CASSITSALNTGELFF.

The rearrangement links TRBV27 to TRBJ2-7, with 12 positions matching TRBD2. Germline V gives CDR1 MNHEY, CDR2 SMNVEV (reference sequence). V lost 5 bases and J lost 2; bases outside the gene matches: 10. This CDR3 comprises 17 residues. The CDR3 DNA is TGTGCCAGCAGTCCACCACTCGGACTAGCGGGAACCTACGAGCAGTACTTC. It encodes CASSPPLGLAGTYEQYF.

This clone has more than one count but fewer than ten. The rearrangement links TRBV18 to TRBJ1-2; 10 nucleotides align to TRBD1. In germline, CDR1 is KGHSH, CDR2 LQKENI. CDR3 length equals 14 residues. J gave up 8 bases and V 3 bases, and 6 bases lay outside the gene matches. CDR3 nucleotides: TGTGCCAGCTCACCCCGGGACAGGGGTTTAGGCTACACCTTC. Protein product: CASSPRDRGLGYTF.

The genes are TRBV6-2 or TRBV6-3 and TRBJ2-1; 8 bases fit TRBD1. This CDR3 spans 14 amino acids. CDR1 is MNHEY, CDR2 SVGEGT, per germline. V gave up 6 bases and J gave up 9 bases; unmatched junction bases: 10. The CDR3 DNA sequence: TGTGCCAGCAGCGTGGACAGGGTTGGGGGTGAGCAGTTCTTC. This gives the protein CASSVDRVGGEQFF.

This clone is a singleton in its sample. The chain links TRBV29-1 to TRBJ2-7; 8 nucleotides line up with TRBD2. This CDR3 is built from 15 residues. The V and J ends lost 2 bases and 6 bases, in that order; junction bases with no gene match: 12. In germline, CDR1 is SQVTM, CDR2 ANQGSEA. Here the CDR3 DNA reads TGCAGCGTTGAACCCTTCCTCGGGAGGGGCTCCGAGCAGTACTTC. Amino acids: CSVEPFLGRGSEQYF.